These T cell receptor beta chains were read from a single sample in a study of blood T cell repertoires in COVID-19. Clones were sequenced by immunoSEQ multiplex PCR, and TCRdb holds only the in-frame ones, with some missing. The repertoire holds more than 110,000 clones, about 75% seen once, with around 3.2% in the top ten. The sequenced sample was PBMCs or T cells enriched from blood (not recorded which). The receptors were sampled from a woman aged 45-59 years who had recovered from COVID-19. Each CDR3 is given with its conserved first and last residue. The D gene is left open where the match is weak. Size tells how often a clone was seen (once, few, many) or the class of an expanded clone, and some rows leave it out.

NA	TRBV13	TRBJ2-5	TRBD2	CASSLRVAGGQETQYF	TGTGCCAGCAGCTTACGGGTAGCGGGGGGACAGGAGACCCAGTACTTC
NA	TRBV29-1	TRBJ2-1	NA	CSVYTGSYNEQFF	TGCAGCGTTTATACTGGCTCCTACAATGAGCAGTTCTTC
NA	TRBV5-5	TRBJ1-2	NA	CASSLKGQGGGYGYTF	TGTGCCAGCAGCTTGAAAGGCCAGGGAGGAGGCTATGGCTACACCTTC
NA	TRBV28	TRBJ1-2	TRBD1	CASSGDRGLSYGYTF	TGTGCCAGCAGTGGGGACAGGGGTCTTAGTTATGGCTACACCTTC
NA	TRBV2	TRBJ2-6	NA	CASSVGLTSGANVLTF	TGTGCCAGCAGTGTAGGACTTACCTCTGGGGCCAACGTCCTGACTTTC
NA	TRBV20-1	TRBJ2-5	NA	CSASVRETQYF	TGCAGTGCTAGCGTCCGGGAGACCCAGTACTTC
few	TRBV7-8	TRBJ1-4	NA	CASSFSMSNEKLFF	TGTGCCAGCAGCTTTAGTATGTCTAATGAAAAACTGTTTTTT
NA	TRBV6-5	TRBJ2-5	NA	CASSYKGGGTQYF	TGTGCCAGCAGTTATAAGGGAGGCGGGACCCAGTACTTC
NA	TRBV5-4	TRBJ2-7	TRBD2	CASSSSSGGGFAYEQYF	TGTGCCAGCAGCTCCAGTTCGGGGGGTGGGTTTGCCTACGAGCAGTACTTC
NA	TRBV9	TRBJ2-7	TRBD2	CASSAGTSGLYEQYF	TGTGCCAGCAGCGCCGGGACTAGCGGGCTATACGAGCAGTACTTC
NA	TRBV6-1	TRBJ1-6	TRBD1	CASSRDRGLSPLHF	TGTGCCAGCAGTCGGGACAGGGGACTTTCACCCCTCCACTTT
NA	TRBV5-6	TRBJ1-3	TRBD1	CASSSGQGRMDF	TGTGCCAGCAGCTCGGGACAGGGGAGAATGGATTTT
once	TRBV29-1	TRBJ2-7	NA	CSVKPYPYEQYF	TGCAGCGTTAAACCCTATCCCTACGAGCAGTACTTC
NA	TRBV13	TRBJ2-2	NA	CASSSMSLGARRKTGELFF	TGTGCCAGCAGCTCCATGAGCTTGGGGGCGAGGCGGAAGACCGGGGAGCTGTTTTTT
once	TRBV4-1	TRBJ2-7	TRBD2	CASSQARGGLYEQYF	TGCGCCAGCAGCCAAGCGCGGGGGGGTTTATACGAGCAGTACTTC
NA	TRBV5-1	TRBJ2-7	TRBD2	CASSITGLAGTSEQYF	TGCGCCAGCAGCATAACTGGACTAGCGGGAACTTCCGAGCAGTACTTC
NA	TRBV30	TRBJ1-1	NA	CAWSVLGSEAFF	TGTGCCTGGAGTGTACTCGGGTCCGAAGCTTTCTTT
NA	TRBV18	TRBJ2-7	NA	CASSPPRQPSYEQYF	TGTGCCAGCTCACCACCTCGACAGCCATCCTACGAGCAGTACTTC
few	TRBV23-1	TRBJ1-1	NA	CASSQSCGPRTPEAFF	TGCGCCAGCAGTCAATCTTGCGGGCCACGAACCCCTGAAGCTTTCTTT
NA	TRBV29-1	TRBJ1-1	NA	CSTRGGEGTEAFF	TGCAGCACCCGGGGAGGGGAAGGGACTGAAGCTTTCTTT
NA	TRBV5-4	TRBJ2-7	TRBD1	CASSSGQGLPQYF	TGTGCCAGCAGCTCGGGACAGGGCCTGCCACAGTACTTC
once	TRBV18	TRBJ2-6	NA	CASSKGGKGANVLTF	TGTGCCAGCTCAAAAGGCGGAAAGGGGGCCAACGTCCTGACTTTC
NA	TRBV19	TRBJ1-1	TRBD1	CASSIDRGRTEAFF	TGTGCCAGTAGTATCGACAGGGGGCGAACTGAAGCTTTCTTT
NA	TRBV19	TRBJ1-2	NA	CASSRGGLYGYTF	TGTGCCAGTAGTAGGGGTGGACTCTATGGCTACACCTTC
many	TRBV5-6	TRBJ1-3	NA	CASRYRDIPGNTIYF	TGTGCCAGCAGGTACCGGGACATACCTGGAAACACCATATATTTT
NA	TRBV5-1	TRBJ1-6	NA	CASSVGGQNSPLHF	TGCGCCAGCAGCGTCGGAGGGCAGAATTCACCCCTCCACTTT
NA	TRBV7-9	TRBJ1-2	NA	CASSLATGNYHGYTF	TGTGCCAGCAGCTTAGCTACCGGGAACTACCATGGCTACACCTTC
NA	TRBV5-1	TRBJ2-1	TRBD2	CASSPGTSGSAEQFF	TGCGCCAGCAGCCCGGGGACTAGCGGGAGTGCTGAGCAGTTCTTC
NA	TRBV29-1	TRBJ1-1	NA	CSVGQNTEAFF	TGCAGCGTGGGACAGAACACTGAAGCTTTCTTT